This T cell receptor beta chain was retrieved from a study of cytomegalovirus exposure and HLA in healthy donors. Primers: 60 Vbeta forward and 13 Jbeta reverse. Assay used: immunoSEQ multiplex PCR; TCRdb lists only in-frame clones, some missing. The profile shows roughly 250,000 clones, roughly 70% of them singletons. Study-level findings and limits: Earlier analysis found most TCR beta V segments productive about 90% or about 30% of the time. A later analysis reported that several of the most significant clusters appeared to be linked to common viral pathogens, among them Epstein-Barr virus. More than 150 TCR beta chains were listed as cytomegalovirus-associated. Later genetic work tied a missense DCLRE1C variant to beta-chain V and J trimming.

Germline V gene data show CDR1 as MDHEN and CDR2 as SYDVKM. Trimming removed 5 bases from V and 8 bases from J; junction bases left unmatched: 16. The CDR3 is 16 residues long. Turning to this clone: Its antigen is unknown.

The material sequenced was PBMCs. This chain joins TRBV28 and TRBJ1-2; 8 nucleotides align to TRBD1. The sequence came from a female donor in good health and CMV-seronegative. CDR3 in DNA: TGTGCCAGCAGTCCCGGACAGGGAGTAAGGTTATGGGGCTACACCTTC. Encoded protein: CASSPGQGVRLWGYTF.